This T cell receptor (beta chain) was captured by sequencing in a study of tumor-infiltrating lymphocytes in oesophageal squamous cell carcinoma. The CDR3 spans 14 residues. The V gene's germline CDR1 is SGHAT and CDR2 FQNNGV. The V end was cut by 5 bases, the J end by 11 bases, with 20 bases between. Each CDR3 protein is one row after TCRdb ran MiXCR on the PCR reads. This table holds roughly 17,000 distinct CDR3 sequences, 40% to 55% found once. This receptor was taken from a male donor with esophageal squamous cell carcinoma. The chain joins TRBV11-2 to TRBJ2-3, with D perhaps TRBD2 (5 bases). The sequenced material came from esophageal tumor tissue. The CDR3 protein is CASSLRWEWSVQYF. The CDR3 DNA sequence: TGTGCCAGCAGCCTACGGTGGGAGTGGTCAGTGCAGTATTTT.